The 23 T cell receptor beta chains listed next were all sequenced from one sample in a study of shared clonotypes between healthy human individuals. Here immunoSEQ multiplex PCR was the method, and the copy in TCRdb shows in-frame clones only, minus some. The data contain under 2,500,000 clones, approximately 94% of them singletons. Input material: naive CD4+ T cells sorted from blood. Subset here: CD45RA+ positively selected. The receptor source for this set is a man aged 18 to 35 in good health.

This clone occurred a few times. The chain has TRBV28 and TRBJ1-6, with D possibly TRBD1 on 6 matching bases. The CDR3 extends over 15 amino acids. CDR1 is MDHEN, CDR2 SYDVKM, per germline. Trimming cost V 6 bases and J 5 bases, with 14 bases left between them. Written as DNA, the CDR3 is TGTGCCAGCAGCTCCAGGGGTTTGGATAATTCACCCCTCCACTTT. It specifies CASSSRGLDNSPLHF.

The chain recombines TRBV30 with TRBJ1-3; 8 bases match TRBD1. The CDR3 loop spans 14 amino acids. The germline CDR1 and CDR2 sequences are GTSNPN and SVGIG (reference sequence). The CDR3 bases are TGTGCGTCGGACAGGGAAGGTGCTGGAAACACCATATATTTT. Protein product: CASDREGAGNTIYF.

The table lists this clone with a few counts. The CDR3 DNA reads TGTGCCAGTAGTATGGGAGATAGCAATCAGCCCCAGCATTTT. Protein product: CASSMGDSNQPQHF. This chain uses TRBV19 with TRBJ1-5; D gene uncertain. Between the trimmed V and J ends, which lost 3 bases and 0 bases, there was a span of 6 bases. The CDR3 has 14 amino acids. From germline, CDR1 is LNHDA and CDR2 SQIVND (reference sequence).

This clone occurred once. The chain employs TRBV7-2 and TRBJ1-3; TRBD1 might be the D (6 bases). Trimming took off 1 base at V and 1 base at J, with 14 bases between the two ends. CDR1 and CDR2 (germline): SGHTA, FQGNSA. The CDR3 length is 17 residues. This chain's CDR3 is CASSLVLYRESGNTIYF. The CDR3 DNA reads as TGTGCCAGCAGCTTAGTACTTTACAGGGAATCTGGAAACACCATATATTTT.

The chain has TRBV2 and TRBJ1-5; TRBD1 aligns across 9 bases. V was pared by 3 bases and J by 3 bases, with 3 bases of the junction left unmatched. This CDR3 is built from 15 residues. Per germline, CDR1 SNHLY and CDR2 FYNNEI. As DNA, the CDR3 is TGTGCCAGCAGTGATTGGGACAGGGCCAATCAGCCCCAGCATTTT. Protein: CASSDWDRANQPQHF.

This rearrangement joins TRBV14 to TRBJ1-1, with a tentative D call TRBD1 (5 bases). Trimming took 1 base from V and 8 from J, leaving 11 bases between them. CDR1 is SGHDN, CDR2 FVKESK, per germline. The CDR3 extends over 13 amino acids. The CDR3 DNA is TGTGCCAGCAGCCAAGCCCCCGGGGGAGAAGCTTTCTTT. The encoded protein is CASSQAPGGEAFF.

V gene TRBV28 combines with J gene TRBJ2-7; 7 nucleotides line up with TRBD1. V lost 4 bases to trimming and J lost 6 bases; unmatched junction nucleotides: 9. Germline lookup yields CDR1 MDHEN and CDR2 SYDVKM. CDR3 length: 14 amino acids. In DNA, the CDR3 is TGTGCCAGCAGTTCGACAGGGAATGTTGCCGAGCAGTACTTC. This codes for CASSSTGNVAEQYF.

This chain joins TRBV25-1 and TRBJ2-7, with TRBD2 as a possible D gene (6 bases). CDR3 length equals 15 residues. V gave up 3 bases and J gave up 3 bases, with 15 bases separating them. CDR1 and CDR2 from the germline V gene are MGHDK and SYGVNS. In DNA form, the CDR3 reads TGTGCCAGCAGTGATCCTTTGGGGGGAAACTACGAGCAGTACTTC. It translates to CASSDPLGGNYEQYF.

The chain carries TRBV11-2 and TRBJ2-1, with D possibly being TRBD1 (5 bases). Trimming removed 4 bases at V and 1 base at J, with 14 bases between. The germline CDR1 and CDR2 sequences are SGHAT and FQNNGV. The CDR3 consists of 16 residues. The CDR3 coding sequence is TGTGCCAGCAGCTCGTACTTAGGGGTGTCCTACAATGAGCAGTTCTTC. Its protein is CASSSYLGVSYNEQFF.

This CDR3 reads CASRNYREPFYEQYF. The CDR3, as DNA: TGTGCCAGCAGAAACTACAGGGAGCCTTTCTACGAGCAGTACTTC. V is TRBV7-9 and J is TRBJ2-7, with a tentative D call TRBD1 (6 bases). The V gene's germline CDR1 is SEHNR and CDR2 FQNEAQ (reference sequence). V lost 6 bases, J lost 3 bases, and 18 bases lay in between. The CDR3 spans 15 residues.

The chain joins TRBV11-2 to TRBJ2-5, with D uncertain. The CDR3 has 13 amino acids. Trimming pared 5 bases from V and 5 bases from J, leaving 12 bases between. The germline CDR1 and CDR2 sequences are SGHAT and FQNNGV. DNA of the CDR3: TGTGCCAGCAGCCCCGCACGGCAGGAGACCCAGTACTTC. Protein product: CASSPARQETQYF.

V gene TRBV2 combines with J gene TRBJ2-2; no reliable D call. The length of the CDR3 is 14 residues. Trimming cost V 6 bases and J 9 bases, with 17 bases left between them. Germline V gene sequence: CDR1 SNHLY, CDR2 FYNNEI. CDR3 sequence (DNA): TGTGCCAGCAGCCGCGAGGCGCCGCCGAGGGAGCTGTTTTTT. Its protein is CASSREAPPRELFF.

J is TRBJ2-5 and V is TRBV5-1; a weak D match, TRBD2 (6 bases). The CDR3 loop spans 16 amino acids. Deletions cut 4 bases from V and 2 bases from J, with 18 bases between. The germline gives CDR1 SGHRS, CDR2 YFSETQ. The CDR3 sequence: CASSTSQRVSQETQYF. The CDR3 bases are TGCGCCAGCAGCACTTCGCAGCGGGTTTCACAAGAGACCCAGTACTTC. The variable domain in full, with the rest retrieved from reference TRBV5-1 and TRBJ2-5, is KAGVTQTPRYLIKTRGQQVTLSCSPISGHRSVSWYQQTPGQGLQFLFEYFSETQRNKGNFPGRFSGRQFSNSRSEMNVSTLELGDSALYLCASSTSQRVSQETQYFGPGTRLLVL.

With regard to this clone: Distinct nucleotide sequences in the sample also encode this CDR3. This chain uses TRBV30 with TRBJ1-5, with no clear D. The CDR3 is 15 residues long. Trimming left V 0 bases short and J 0 bases short, with 9 bases between. Germline CDR1 is GTSNPN and CDR2 is SVGIG (reference sequence). This CDR3 reads CAWSVPGLSNQPQHF. CDR3 nucleotide sequence: TGTGCCTGGAGTGTACCCGGTCTTAGCAATCAGCCCCAGCATTTT.

The DNA of the CDR3 is TGTGCCAGCAGCCGGGACCCTTTCTCCCTGGCAGCTTTCTTT. Amino acid sequence: CASSRDPFSLAAFF. The chain has TRBV6-5 and TRBJ1-1, with D maybe TRBD1 (5 bases). This CDR3 is 14 amino acids long. Germline CDR1 reads MNHEY; CDR2 reads SVGAGI. The germline V and J ends were trimmed by 6 bases and 10 bases, with 21 bases remaining between them.

CDR3 coding DNA: TGTGCCAGCAGCCTAGCTAACACAGATACGCAGTATTTT. Protein sequence: CASSLANTDTQYF. The chain employs TRBV5-4 and TRBJ2-3; possible D gene TRBD2, 5 bases. CDR1 and CDR2 (germline): SGHNT, YYREEE (reference sequence). V was shortened by 4 bases and J by 2 bases, with 8 bases between the two germline ends. This CDR3 is 13 amino acids long.

This clone was seen a single time. This sequence joins TRBV11-3 and TRBJ1-1, with 7 bases fitting TRBD1. Germline-derived CDR1 and CDR2 are SGHNT and YENEEA. V lost 5 bases and J lost 5; bases outside the gene matches: 2. The CDR3 is 12 residues long. The CDR3 DNA reads TGTGCCAGCAGCCAGACAGGGACTGAAGCTTTCTTT. As protein: CASSQTGTEAFF. Based on the CDR3 plus reference TRBV11-3 and TRBJ1-1, the full variable domain is EAGVVQSPRYKIIEKKQPVAFWCNPISGHNTLYWYLQNLGQGPELLIRYENEEAVDDSQLPKDRFSAERLKGVDSTLKIQPAELGDSAVYLCASSQTGTEAFFGQGTRLTVV.

The genes are TRBV11-2 and TRBJ1-4; D gene uncertain. Germline-derived CDR1 and CDR2 are SGHAT and FQNNGV. V was pared by 2 bases and J by 5 bases, with 12 bases between. This CDR3 contains 15 residues. For the CDR3, the DNA is TGTGCCAGCAGCTTATTAAGCGGCGTAAATGAAAAACTGTTTTTT. Translation gives CASSLLSGVNEKLFF.

The genes are TRBV5-4 and TRBJ1-4, with 10 nucleotides matching TRBD1. The trim removed 3 bases at V and 7 bases at J, leaving 3 bases unmatched. This CDR3 comprises 14 residues. Per germline, CDR1 SGHNT and CDR2 YYREEE (reference sequence). Here the CDR3 reads CASSSWDRGEKLFF. In DNA form, the CDR3 reads TGTGCCAGCAGCTCCTGGGACAGGGGTGAAAAACTGTTTTTT.

The genes are TRBV6-1 and TRBJ2-2, with D hard to call. CDR1 and CDR2 (germline): MNHNS, SASEGT. The V gene lost 8 bases and the J gene lost 4 bases, with 14 bases spanning the gap. This CDR3 is built from 14 residues. DNA of the CDR3: TGTGCCAGCGGTCTTGGGGTCCCCACCGGGGAGCTGTTTTTT. Its protein is CASGLGVPTGELFF.

The gene calls are TRBV6-5 and TRBJ2-1; no clear D gene. The CDR3 has 12 amino acids. Germline CDR1 reads MNHEY; CDR2 reads SVGAGI. Deletions cut 4 bases from V and 7 bases from J, with 8 bases between. DNA for the CDR3: TGTGCCAGCAGTTCCCCGCCGAATGAGCAGTTCTTC. Protein: CASSSPPNEQFF.

Details on this clone: The same CDR3 can be traced to other DNA sequences in this sample. The genes are TRBV5-1 and TRBJ2-2, with a possible D match to TRBD2 (5 bases). Per the germline V gene, CDR1 is SGHRS and CDR2 is YFSETQ. The CDR3 sequence is 13 residues long. Trimming pared 4 bases from V and 5 bases from J, leaving 9 bases between. This CDR3 reads CASSPGGTGELFF. The DNA of the CDR3 is TGCGCCAGCAGCCCGGGCGGGACCGGGGAGCTGTTTTTT.

The genes are TRBV7-9 and TRBJ1-3, with D hard to call. V was shortened by 1 base and J by 4 bases, with 8 bases between the two germline ends. The CDR3 sequence is 14 residues long. Germline V gives CDR1 SEHNR, CDR2 FQNEAQ (reference sequence). In DNA, the CDR3 is TGTGCCAGCAGCTTAGGTGGGGTCGGAAACACCATATATTTT. Translation gives CASSLGGVGNTIYF. Full variable domain (rest looked up from reference TRBV7-9 and TRBJ1-3): DTGVSQNPRHKITKRGQNVTFRCDPISEHNRLYWYRQTLGQGPEFLTYFQNEAQLEKSRLLSDRFSAERPKGSFSTLEIQRTEQGDSAMYLCASSLGGVGNTIYFGEGSWLTVV.